This TCR beta chain was identified during a study of beta chain features in type 1 diabetes. The overall study: Patients and healthy donors were similar in age, gender and cell yields.

Expressed TCRB transcripts were sequenced because the entire RNA isolate underwent reverse transcription. Some clones are missing from TCRdb's copy, which holds only in-frame ones; the method was immunoSEQ multiplex PCR. Here the sample spans 250,000 to 350,000 clones, approximately 11% being singletons. The material sequenced was naive CD4+ T cells from blood. The clonotype comes from a woman in her twenties or thirties in good health.

The CDR3 sequence: CAWSGMRGGSTGGSDTQYF. CDR3 nucleotides: TGTGCCTGGAGTGGAATGCGGGGCGGGAGCACCGGGGGATCAGATACGCAGTATTTT. The chain employs TRBV30 and TRBJ2-3, with 7 bases matching TRBD2. Trimming took 1 base from V and 4 from J; bases not matched to a gene: 20. This CDR3 has 19 residues. Germline V CDR1 and CDR2: GTSNPN, SVGIG (reference sequence).